This T cell receptor (beta chain) appears in the sequencing data of a study of vaccination effects on CD4 cells after COVID-19. Study at large: Each participant was administered two doses of either the BNT162b2 or the mRNA-1273 vaccine.

Pools of viral peptides were used by the ViraFEST assay to expand antigen-specific CD4+ T cells ahead of sequencing. The culture ran for less than 12 days, and then CD4+ T cells were isolated. Neither prior SARS-CoV-2 infection nor positive nucleocapsid antibodies were present in the vaccine recipients. The study's findings and limits: Infection- and vaccine-induced clones contracted markedly late after vaccination. Just 1 of 255 vaccine-induced clones in healthy recipients was cross-reactive.

Produced via immunoSEQ multiplex PCR; TCRdb's table is partial and in-frame only. The sample shows roughly 19,000 clones, around three quarters of them seen only once. Comments on this clone: The antigen is undetermined.

Germline V gene sequence: CDR1 SNHLY, CDR2 FYNNEI. The V end was cut by 8 bases, the J end by 5 bases, with 18 bases between. The CDR3 consists of 14 residues. The specimen comprised CD4+ T cells from PBMCs cultured with HCoV-NL63 spike peptides, sampled before COVID-19 vaccination. This clonotype was sampled from a human donor who received a COVID-19 vaccine. The chain combines TRBV2 with TRBJ2-5; D is possibly TRBD1 or TRBD2 (5 bases each). The CDR3 reads CASLFRDLRETQYF. CDR3 nucleotides: TGTGCCAGCCTCTTCAGGGACCTCAGGGAGACCCAGTACTTC.